This T cell receptor (beta chain) derives from a study of OX40 agonist ivuxolimab in advanced cancers. Study-wide context: Ivuxolimab was an agonistic, fully human IgG2 monoclonal antibody directed against OX40 (CD134), a costimulatory receptor. Intravenous ivuxolimab was administered to patients every 2 weeks at six dose levels: 0.01, 0.1, 0.3, 1.5, 3 and 10 mg/kg. Of the approximately 50 dose-escalation patients, hepatocellular carcinoma was present in approximately 20, melanoma in approximately 15, renal cell carcinoma in 9 and head and neck cancer in 9. A male proportion of around 81% and a mean age of approximately 62 years, ranging from about 20 to 79, were recorded for the dose-escalation cohort. Prior anti-PD-1, anti-PD-L1 or anti-CTLA-4 therapy was permitted, and checkpoint inhibitors had been received by about 37% of dose-escalation patients. Partial responses occurred in three dose-escalation patients, of whom one had hepatocellular carcinoma and two had cutaneous melanoma. The point of sequencing TCRbeta in the periphery was to test whether ivuxolimab changed TCR sequence diversity and drove clonal T-cell expansion. The paper reports the monotherapy dose-escalation portion (N ≈ 50 patients) of the phase I ivuxolimab trial.

Unmatched junction bases come to 5, with V trimmed by 0 bases and J by 5 bases. Per the germline V gene, ENHRY is the CDR1 and SYGVKD is the CDR2. The CDR3 has 16 amino acids, counting the end cysteine and phenylalanine. This entry keeps only the CDR3 DNA: 48 bases, framed from base 1. Points the paper makes about the study in general: Low levels of normalized T-cell clonal expansion were also seen in some patients who did not respond. At doses of 0.1 to 3.0 mg/kg, clonal expansion of both CD4+ and CD8+ blood T cells was observed from baseline to week 6. Partial responders in the 0.1-3.0 mg/kg groups had among the lowest normalized peripheral clonal expansion, especially among CD8+ T cells. Which antigens the clonally expanded peripheral T cells were specific for was not determined. On average, CD8+ T cells showed more expanded clones than CD4+ T cells after ivuxolimab.

Patients with autoimmune disease history or receiving systemic immunosuppression were excluded from the trial. In every dose cohort, peripheral blood was drawn for TCR sequencing at baseline, cycle 4 day 1, and cycle 7 day 1. Samples were obtained from an open-label, multicenter, first-in-human phase I dose-escalation trial of ivuxolimab. Adults with locally advanced or metastatic head and neck squamous cell, hepatocellular, melanoma or renal cell carcinoma were enrolled in the trial. Before TCR sequencing, CD4+ and CD8+ T cells were separately sorted from peripheral blood. On this clone itself: Its antigen is not yet known. No base-level quality is on record; no much larger clone is a single base apart.

Genomic DNA was extracted from sorted cells for sequencing of the TCRbeta CDR3 region. The immunoSEQ Assay was used for sequencing of TCRbeta CDR3 regions. In its TCRdb copy, this immuneACCESS table keeps in-frame sequences only and misses some clones. Where compared with another copy, unresolved V genes explain less than half of these, and the others have no known cause. In this sample the table shows 80,000 to 85,000 clones, about 81% of which occur a single time. The top ten clones comprise 5.5% to 8.5% of the sample. Specimen: CD4+ or CD8+ T cells sorted from blood, collected in a trial of the OX40 agonist ivuxolimab. This chain is built from TRBV10-3 and TRBJ1-5; 9 central nucleotides agree with TRBD1. This TCR was recovered from an adult with an advanced solid tumor such as melanoma, head and neck, liver or kidney cancer. For the CDR3, the sequence is CAISESMDRGDQPQHF. The bases read TGTGCCATCAGTGAGTCGATGGACAGGGGTGATCAGCCCCAGCATTTT.